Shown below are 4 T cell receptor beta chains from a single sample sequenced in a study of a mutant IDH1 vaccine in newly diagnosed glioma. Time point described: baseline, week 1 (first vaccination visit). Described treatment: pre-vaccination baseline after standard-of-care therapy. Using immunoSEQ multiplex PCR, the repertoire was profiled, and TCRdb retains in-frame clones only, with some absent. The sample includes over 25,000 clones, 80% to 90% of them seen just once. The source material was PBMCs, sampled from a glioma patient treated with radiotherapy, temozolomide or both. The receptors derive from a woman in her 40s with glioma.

The CDR3 region is CAITLRDNHGYTF. In nucleotides, the CDR3 is TGTGCCATCACCCTCCGGGACAACCATGGCTACACCTTC. This sequence joins TRBV10-3 and TRBJ1-2; TRBD1 might be the D (6 bases). The CDR3 runs 13 residues. V gave up 7 bases and J gave up 6 bases, with 15 bases separating them. CDR1 is ENHRY and CDR2 is SYGVKD in the germline V gene.

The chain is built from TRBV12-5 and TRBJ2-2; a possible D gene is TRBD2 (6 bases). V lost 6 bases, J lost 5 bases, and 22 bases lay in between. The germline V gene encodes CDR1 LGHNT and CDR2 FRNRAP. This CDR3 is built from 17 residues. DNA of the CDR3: TGTGCTAGTGGCTCCGGAGCGGTGCGGGGAGAGACCGGGGAGCTGTTTTTT. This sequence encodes CASGSGAVRGETGELFF.

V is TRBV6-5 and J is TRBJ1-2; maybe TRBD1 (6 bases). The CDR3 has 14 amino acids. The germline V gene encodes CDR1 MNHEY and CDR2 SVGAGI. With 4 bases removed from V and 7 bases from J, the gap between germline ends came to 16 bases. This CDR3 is CASSSAGDAPGYTF. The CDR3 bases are TGTGCCAGCAGTTCGGCAGGGGATGCGCCTGGCTACACCTTC.

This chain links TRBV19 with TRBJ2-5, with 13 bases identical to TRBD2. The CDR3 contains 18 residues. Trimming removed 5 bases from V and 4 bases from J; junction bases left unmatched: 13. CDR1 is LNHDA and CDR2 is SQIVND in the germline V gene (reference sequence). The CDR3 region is CASSAGWTSGGLGETQYF. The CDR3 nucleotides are TGTGCCAGTAGTGCTGGGTGGACTAGCGGGGGCCTCGGAGAGACCCAGTACTTC.